One sample yielded the 16 T cell receptor beta chains listed below, sequenced in a study of blood T cell repertoires in COVID-19 (dated by TCRdb to 2019 to 2021). The library was obtained by the immunoSEQ multiplex PCR assay. Not all clones reach the TCRdb copy of this immuneACCESS table, which keeps in-frame sequences only. Checked studies attribute under half of the gap to unresolved V genes and leave the rest unexplained. The sample records about 240,000 clones, 82% of which are singletons. The ten largest clones capture around 11% of the sample. Material for sequencing was peripheral blood. The origin of the receptors is a woman aged 60-75 years with active or convalescent COVID-19.

The chain links TRBV2 to TRBJ1-5; tentatively, D is TRBD1 (5 bases). Germline-derived CDR1 and CDR2 are SNHLY and FYNNEI. V was shortened by 3 bases and J by 4 bases, with 13 bases between the two germline ends. The CDR3 extends over 15 amino acids. The CDR3 region is CASSDRRVGNQPQHF. CDR3 nucleotide sequence: TGTGCCAGCAGTGATCGCAGGGTAGGAAATCAGCCCCAGCATTTT.

This chain uses TRBV9 with TRBJ2-2; D call uncertain. The CDR3 consists of 15 residues. The germline gives CDR1 SGDLS, CDR2 YYNGEE. V was pared by 0 bases and J by 5 bases, with 11 bases between. CDR3: CASSVGISRTGELFF. In nucleotides, the CDR3 is TGTGCCAGCAGCGTAGGGATTAGCCGAACCGGGGAGCTGTTTTTT.

This chain links TRBV23-1 with TRBJ1-2; possibly TRBD1 for D (6 bases). TRBV23-1 has ORF status, its function being uncertain. The ends were cut back, 5 bases at V and 8 bases at J, with 15 bases in the middle. The CDR3 has 13 amino acids. The CDR3 reads CASSGGAPGGYTF. The CDR3 coding sequence is TGCGCCAGCAGTGGGGGGGCACCGGGGGGCTACACCTTC.

The genes are TRBV6-5 and TRBJ2-5; D call uncertain. Germline CDR1 MNHEY, CDR2 SVGAGI. The ends were cut back, 6 bases at V and 0 bases at J, with 5 bases in the middle. The CDR3 is 12 residues long. The CDR3 reads CASRPDQETQYF. The CDR3 DNA reads TGTGCCAGCAGGCCAGACCAAGAGACCCAGTACTTC.

This clone was detected only a few times. The sample carries other DNA sequences with the same CDR3. The rearrangement uses TRBV18 and TRBJ2-7; possibly TRBD2 for D (6 bases). Deletions cut 2 bases from V and 2 bases from J, with 13 bases between. CDR1 and CDR2 (germline): KGHSH, LQKENI. The CDR3 extends over 15 amino acids. CDR3 sequence: CASSPGSGRTYEQYF. DNA for the CDR3: TGTGCCAGCTCACCAGGGTCAGGGAGGACCTACGAGCAGTACTTC.

This rearrangement joins TRBV18 to TRBJ1-2, with D unresolved. The CDR3 sequence is 16 residues long. Per the germline V gene, CDR1 is KGHSH and CDR2 is LQKENI. Trimming left V 5 bases short and J 2 bases short, with 18 bases between. Here the CDR3 reads CASSYRVRGQNYGYTF. The CDR3 DNA sequence: TGTGCCAGCTCATACCGCGTTCGCGGCCAGAACTATGGCTACACCTTC.

The chain is built from TRBV11-2 and TRBJ2-6; maybe TRBD2 (6 bases). Looked up from germline, CDR1 is SGHAT and CDR2 is FQNNGV. V shed 2 bases and J shed 0 bases, with 11 bases lying between them. The CDR3 has 17 residues. CDR3 loop: CASSLLRGGSGANVLTF. The CDR3 nucleotides read TGTGCCAGCAGCTTACTCCGGGGAGGCTCTGGGGCCAACGTCCTGACTTTC.

The chain recombines TRBV5-4 with TRBJ2-3; tentative D call: TRBD2 (5 bases). The germline CDR1 and CDR2 sequences are SGHNT and YYREEE (reference sequence). Trimming removed 0 bases from V and 1 base from J, with 9 bases in between. The CDR3 spans 15 residues. The CDR3: CASSLVDGGTDTQYF. The CDR3 DNA is TGTGCCAGCAGCTTGGTGGACGGGGGCACAGATACGCAGTATTTT.

The chain is built from TRBV27 and TRBJ2-2, with 9 bases fitting TRBD1. The CDR3 sequence is 18 residues long. Trimming removed 2 bases from V and 4 bases from J; junction bases left unmatched: 11. Germline V gene sequence: CDR1 MNHEY, CDR2 SMNVEV (reference sequence). The CDR3 here is CASSLRLTGGLGTGELFF. The CDR3, as DNA: TGTGCCAGCAGTTTAAGATTGACAGGGGGTTTGGGCACCGGGGAGCTGTTTTTT.

CDR3: CASSPNPKKETQYF. The CDR3 nucleotides are TGTGCCAGCAGCCCTAACCCGAAAAAAGAGACCCAGTACTTC. This chain connects TRBV7-3 to TRBJ2-5; D remains unclear. V was shortened by 5 bases and J by 3 bases, with 13 bases between the two germline ends. The CDR3 loop spans 14 amino acids. The germline V gene encodes CDR1 SGHTA and CDR2 FQGTGA.

The rearrangement links TRBV5-1 to TRBJ2-3; D remains unclear. The germline gives CDR1 SGHRS, CDR2 YFSETQ. CDR3 size: 13 residues. Trimming removed 4 bases at V and 2 bases at J, with 8 bases between. The CDR3 nucleotides are TGCGCCAGCAGCCCTACCCCCACAGATACGCAGTATTTT. Protein sequence: CASSPTPTDTQYF.

The V and J genes are TRBV4-3 and TRBJ2-1; weak D call: TRBD2 (5 bases). V shed 1 base and J shed 8 bases, with 21 bases lying between them. CDR3 size: 17 residues. From germline, CDR1 is LGHNA and CDR2 YSLEER. The CDR3 bases are TGCGCCAGCAGCCAAGCTGCCACCGGGATTAGCATATATGAGCAGTTCTTC. Translating it yields CASSQAATGISIYEQFF.

The rearrangement joins TRBV5-1 to TRBJ2-2; no definite D call. Germline CDR1 SGHRS, CDR2 YFSETQ. V shed 2 bases and J shed 2 bases, with 10 bases lying between them. The CDR3 has 15 residues. The chain's CDR3 is CASSLRVVNTGELFF. CDR3 in DNA: TGCGCCAGCAGCTTACGCGTTGTAAACACCGGGGAGCTGTTTTTT. Looking up the rest from reference TRBV5-1 and TRBJ2-2 gives the full variable domain: KAGVTQTPRYLIKTRGQQVTLSCSPISGHRSVSWYQQTPGQGLQFLFEYFSETQRNKGNFPGRFSGRQFSNSRSEMNVSTLELGDSALYLCASSLRVVNTGELFFGEGSRLTVL.

The chain links TRBV5-1 to TRBJ2-7, with D unresolved. Germline V gives CDR1 SGHRS, CDR2 YFSETQ. The V end was cut by 1 base, the J end by 2 bases, with 7 bases between. The CDR3 is 13 residues long. The CDR3 coding sequence is TGCGCCAGCAGCTTGAGTACTGCCTACGAGCAGTACTTC. Amino acids: CASSLSTAYEQYF.

The gene calls are TRBV2 and TRBJ2-6, with 7 nucleotides matching TRBD1. Germline V gene data show CDR1 as SNHLY and CDR2 as FYNNEI. This CDR3 spans 18 amino acids. Losses at the gene ends were 7 bases for V and 0 bases for J; bases not matched to a gene: 12. The CDR3, as DNA: TGTGCCAGCAATCACCTACAGACAGGGACCTCTGGGGCCAACGTCCTGACTTTC. Encoded protein: CASNHLQTGTSGANVLTF.

The chain combines TRBV4-2 with TRBJ1-2; D unresolved. Trimming removed 3 bases at V and 4 bases at J, with 3 bases between. The germline V gene has CDR1 LGHNA and CDR2 YNFKEQ. The CDR3 runs 11 residues. In DNA, the CDR3 is TGTGCCAGCAGCCACTCCTATGGCTACACCTTC. It translates to CASSHSYGYTF.